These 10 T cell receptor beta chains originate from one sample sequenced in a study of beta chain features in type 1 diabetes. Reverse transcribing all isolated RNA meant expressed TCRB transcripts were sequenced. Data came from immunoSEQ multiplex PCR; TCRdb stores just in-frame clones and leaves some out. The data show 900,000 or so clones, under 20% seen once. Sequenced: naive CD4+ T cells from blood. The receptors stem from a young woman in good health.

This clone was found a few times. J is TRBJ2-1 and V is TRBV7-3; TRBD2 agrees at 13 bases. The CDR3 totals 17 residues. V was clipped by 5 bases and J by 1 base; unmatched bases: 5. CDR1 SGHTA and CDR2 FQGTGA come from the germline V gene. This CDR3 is CASSPRTSGRSYNEQFF. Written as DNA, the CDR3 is TGTGCCAGCAGCCCAAGGACTAGCGGGAGATCCTACAATGAGCAGTTCTTC.

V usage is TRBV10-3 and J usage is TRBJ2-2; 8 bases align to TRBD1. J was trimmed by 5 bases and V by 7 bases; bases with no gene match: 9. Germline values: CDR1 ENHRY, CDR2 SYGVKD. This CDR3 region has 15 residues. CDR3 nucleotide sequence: TGTGCCATCACTCCTGGACAGGGTAGAACCGGGGAGCTGTTTTTT. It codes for CAITPGQGRTGELFF.

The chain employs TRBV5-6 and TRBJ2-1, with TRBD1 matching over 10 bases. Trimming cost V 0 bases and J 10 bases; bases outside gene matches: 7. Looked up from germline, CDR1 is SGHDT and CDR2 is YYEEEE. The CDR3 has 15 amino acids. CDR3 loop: CASSLAGTGVGEQFF. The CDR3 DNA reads TGTGCCAGCAGCTTGGCCGGGACAGGGGTTGGGGAGCAGTTCTTC.

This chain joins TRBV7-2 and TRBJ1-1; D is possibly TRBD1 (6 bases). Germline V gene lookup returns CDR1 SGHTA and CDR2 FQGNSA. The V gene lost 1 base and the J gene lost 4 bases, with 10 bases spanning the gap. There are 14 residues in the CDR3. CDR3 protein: CASSLEVGGTEAFF. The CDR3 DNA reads TGTGCCAGCAGCTTAGAGGTAGGGGGCACTGAAGCTTTCTTT.

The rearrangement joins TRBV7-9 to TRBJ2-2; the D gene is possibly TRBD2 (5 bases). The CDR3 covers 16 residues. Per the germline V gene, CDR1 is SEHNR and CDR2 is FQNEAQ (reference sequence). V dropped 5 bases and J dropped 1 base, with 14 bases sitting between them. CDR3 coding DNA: TGTGCCAGCAGCCGTCGGACGGGAAGGAACACCGGGGAGCTGTTTTTT. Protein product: CASSRRTGRNTGELFF.

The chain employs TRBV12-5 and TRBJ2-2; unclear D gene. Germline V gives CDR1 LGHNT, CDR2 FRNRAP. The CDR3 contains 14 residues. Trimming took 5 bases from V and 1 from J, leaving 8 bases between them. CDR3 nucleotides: TGTGCTAGTGGTCCGGACGGGAACACCGGGGAGCTGTTTTTT. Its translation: CASGPDGNTGELFF. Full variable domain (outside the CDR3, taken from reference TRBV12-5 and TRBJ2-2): DARVTQTPRHKVTEMGQEVTMRCQPILGHNTVFWYRQTMMQGLELLAYFRNRAPLDDSGMPKDRFSAEMPDATLATLKIQPSEPRDSAVYFCASGPDGNTGELFFGEGSRLTVL.

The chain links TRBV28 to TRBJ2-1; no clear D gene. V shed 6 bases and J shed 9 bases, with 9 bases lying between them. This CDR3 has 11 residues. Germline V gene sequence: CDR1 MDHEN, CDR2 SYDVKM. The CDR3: CASSQIVEQFF. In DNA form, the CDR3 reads TGTGCCAGCAGCCAGATAGTTGAGCAGTTCTTC.

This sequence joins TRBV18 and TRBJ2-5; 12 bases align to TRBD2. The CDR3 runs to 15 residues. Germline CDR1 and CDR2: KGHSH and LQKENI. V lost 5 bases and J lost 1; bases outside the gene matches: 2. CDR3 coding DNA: TGTGCCAGCTCAAGGACTAGCGGGGTCCAAGAGACCCAGTACTTC. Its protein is CASSRTSGVQETQYF. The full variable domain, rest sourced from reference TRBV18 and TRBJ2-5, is NAGVMQNPRHLVRRRGQEARLRCSPMKGHSHVYWYRQLPEEGLKFMVYLQKENIIDESGMPKERFSAEFPKEGPSILRIQQVVRGDSAAYFCASSRTSGVQETQYFGPGTRLLVL.

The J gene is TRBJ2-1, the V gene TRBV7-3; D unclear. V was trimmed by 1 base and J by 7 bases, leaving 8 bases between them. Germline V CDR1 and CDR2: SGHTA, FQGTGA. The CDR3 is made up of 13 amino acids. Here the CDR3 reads CASSLRGVNEQFF. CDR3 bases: TGTGCCAGCAGCTTAAGGGGTGTGAATGAGCAGTTCTTC.

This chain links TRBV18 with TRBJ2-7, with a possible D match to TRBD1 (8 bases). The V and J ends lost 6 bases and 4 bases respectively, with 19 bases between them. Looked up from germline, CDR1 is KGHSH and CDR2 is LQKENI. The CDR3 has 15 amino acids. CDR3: CASSLLGQGGYEQYF. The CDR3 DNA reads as TGTGCCAGCTCGCTCCTCGGACAGGGAGGGTACGAGCAGTACTTC.